The 12 T cell receptor beta chains below all came from one sample that was sequenced in a study of T cell repertoires in cytomegalovirus infection. Each CDR3 protein gets one entry after TCRdb re-called the reads with MiXCR. The sample has around 140,000 distinct CDR3 sequences, about 6.5% seen once. Input material: PBMCs. The receptors stem from a human donor in good health (CMV status not recorded). Some clones in this sample may be carry-over from other donors' samples.

This clonotype was detected many times. The chain couples TRBV5-4 to TRBJ2-5; 7 positions agree with TRBD1. With V trimmed by 6 bases and J by 5 bases, 10 bases remained unmatched. The germline V gene has CDR1 SGHNT and CDR2 YYREEE (reference sequence). The CDR3 extends over 14 amino acids. DNA for the CDR3: TGTGCCAGCACTAGCCGGGACAGCATCGAGACCCAGTACTTC. It translates to CASTSRDSIETQYF.

This clonotype was recorded a few times. This clone may be a read error of a much larger clone one base away. The rearrangement uses TRBV20-1 and TRBJ2-7, with D possibly being TRBD1 (5 bases). The CDR3 runs 12 residues. Trimming took 3 bases from V and 4 from J, leaving 10 bases between them. Germline loops: CDR1 DFQATT, CDR2 SNEGSKA (reference sequence). The CDR3 region has the DNA TGCAGTGCTAGTTCAGGGTGGTACGAGCAGTACTTC. Its protein is CSASSGWYEQYF.

This clonotype was detected many times. The rearrangement links TRBV7-6 to TRBJ2-2, with a weak D call TRBD1 (5 bases). Trimming took off 5 bases at V and 0 bases at J, with 7 bases between the two ends. The CDR3 runs 14 residues. CDR1 is SGHVS and CDR2 is FNYEAQ in the germline V gene. CDR3 sequence reads: CASSRGANTGELFF. The CDR3 DNA follows: TGTGCCAGCAGCAGGGGCGCGAACACCGGGGAGCTGTTTTTT. The full variable domain, in which reference TRBV7-6 and TRBJ2-2 provide the parts outside the CDR3, is GAGVSQSPRYKVTKRGQDVALRCDPISGHVSLYWYRQALGQGPEFLTYFNYEAQQDKSGLPNDRFSAERPEGSISTLTIQRTEQRDSAMYRCASSRGANTGELFFGEGSRLTVL.

The genes are TRBV12-3 or TRBV12-4 and TRBJ1-1, with D tentatively TRBD1 (6 bases). This CDR3 is 16 amino acids long. Trimming removed 1 base at V and 2 bases at J, with 14 bases between. The CDR3 here is CASSLVSGTTNTEAFF. The CDR3 DNA reads as TGTGCCAGCAGTTTAGTGAGCGGGACAACTAACACTGAAGCTTTCTTT.

This clonotype was counted ten times or more. The V gene is TRBV7-2, the J gene TRBJ1-1; D is undetermined. Germline V gene sequence: CDR1 SGHTA, CDR2 FQGNSA. The CDR3 loop spans 14 amino acids. The germline V and J ends were trimmed by 5 bases and 0 bases, with 10 bases remaining between them. The CDR3 sequence is CASSPYKMNTEAFF. The CDR3 DNA is TGTGCCAGCAGCCCGTATAAGATGAACACTGAAGCTTTCTTT.

This clonotype has only a few counts. This chain joins TRBV7-2 and TRBJ1-2; unclear D gene. The CDR3 is made up of 14 amino acids. CDR1 is SGHTA, CDR2 FQGNSA, per germline. The germline V and J ends were trimmed by 5 bases and 6 bases, with 16 bases remaining between them. Written as DNA, the CDR3 is TGTGCCAGCAGCCCTATCGGCTTTTTGGATGGCTACACCTTC. Amino acids: CASSPIGFLDGYTF. Full variable domain (remainder filled in from reference TRBV7-2 and TRBJ1-2): GAGVSQSPSNKVTEKGKDVELRCDPISGHTALYWYRQSLGQGLEFLIYFQGNSAPDKSGLPSDRFSAERTGGSVSTLTIQRTQQEDSAVYLCASSPIGFLDGYTFGSGTRLTVV.

This clonotype was observed at least ten times. This rearrangement joins TRBV7-2 to TRBJ2-7; perhaps D is TRBD1 or TRBD2 (6 bases each). CDR1 and CDR2 (germline): SGHTA, FQGNSA. V dropped 4 bases and J dropped 6 bases, with 16 bases sitting between them. The CDR3 consists of 14 residues. The CDR3 sequence is CASSSRTVGGEQYF. The CDR3 DNA is TGTGCCAGCAGCTCGCGGACAGTCGGGGGCGAGCAGTACTTC. The complete variable domain, with remaining parts taken from reference TRBV7-2 and TRBJ2-7, reads GAGVSQSPSNKVTEKGKDVELRCDPISGHTALYWYRQSLGQGLEFLIYFQGNSAPDKSGLPSDRFSAERTGGSVSTLTIQRTQQEDSAVYLCASSSRTVGGEQYFGPGTRLTVT.

This clonotype was counted a few times. The rearrangement uses TRBV19 and TRBJ1-1; D possibly corresponds to TRBD1 (5 bases). The CDR3 loop spans 13 amino acids. Trimming removed 6 bases at V and 7 bases at J, with 15 bases between. Germline V gene lookup returns CDR1 LNHDA and CDR2 SQIVND (reference sequence). The CDR3 coding sequence is TGTGCCAGTAGCCCGGACACCAGGATTGAAGCTTTCTTT. It codes for CASSPDTRIEAFF.

This clonotype has a count of ten or more. The rearrangement uses TRBV15 and TRBJ2-1, with TRBD2 matching 12 bases. The CDR3 runs to 15 residues. CDR1 and CDR2 (germline): LNHNV, YYDKDF (reference sequence). The V and J ends lost 8 bases and 8 bases, in that order; junction bases with no gene match: 10. Written as DNA, the CDR3 is TGTGCCACCCGACCCCCCGGGACTAGCGGGTATGAGCAGTTCTTC. Translating gives CATRPPGTSGYEQFF.

This clonotype was recorded many times. V is TRBV23-1 and J is TRBJ2-7; D perhaps matches TRBD1 (7 bases). TRBV23-1 is an ORF; its function is uncertain. CDR3 length: 15 residues. The germline V and J ends were trimmed by 3 bases and 2 bases, with 14 bases remaining between them. CDR3 DNA: TGCGCCAGCAGTCAGGGACAGCGGGTAACCTACGAGCAGTACTTC. Protein sequence: CASSQGQRVTYEQYF.

This clonotype was counted ten times or more. The V gene is TRBV7-2, the J gene TRBJ2-6; D is unresolved. CDR3 size: 16 residues. Germline V CDR1 and CDR2: SGHTA, FQGNSA. The germline V and J ends were trimmed by 1 base and 0 bases, with 7 bases remaining between them. CDR3 sequence reads: CASSLGAFSGANVLTF. The CDR3 DNA reads TGTGCCAGCAGCTTAGGAGCCTTCTCTGGGGCCAACGTCCTGACTTTC. The full variable domain, rest sourced from reference TRBV7-2 and TRBJ2-6, is GAGVSQSPSNKVTEKGKDVELRCDPISGHTALYWYRQSLGQGLEFLIYFQGNSAPDKSGLPSDRFSAERTGGSVSTLTIQRTQQEDSAVYLCASSLGAFSGANVLTFGAGSRLTVL.

This clonotype was seen many times. The rearrangement joins TRBV7-2 to TRBJ1-4; no definite D call. V was cut by 1 base and J by 7 bases, with 7 bases left in between. The CDR3 contains 13 residues. CDR1 SGHTA and CDR2 FQGNSA come from the germline V gene. The CDR3: CASSLGSGEKLFF. In DNA, the CDR3 is TGTGCCAGCAGCTTAGGGTCAGGTGAAAAACTGTTTTTT.